The clone carrying this TCR beta chain was counted many times. Its antigen is unknown. These data originate in a study of T cell repertoires in cytomegalovirus infection. Study-level background: From public TCR beta signatures came an indication of both CMV infection and matching HLA type. Study findings and constraints: Clonotypes of TCR beta that were HLA-C-restricted and CMV-specific dominated the ex vivo response. Cumulated frequencies of public TCR beta families served to identify carriers of CMV plus the relevant HLA.

The length of the CDR3 is 15 residues. Germline V CDR1 and CDR2: MNHNS, SASEGT. Trimming removed 0 bases from V and 5 bases from J, with 13 bases in between. TCRdb reprocessed the reads with MiXCR, giving one entry per CDR3 protein. The sample lists 200,000 to 300,000 distinct CDR3 sequences; roughly 15% were seen once. Sequencing was performed on PBMCs. The V gene is TRBV6-1, the J gene TRBJ1-1; a weak D match, TRBD1 (5 bases). The clonotype was recovered from a human donor in good health (CMV status not recorded). Some clones in this sample may be carry-over from other donors' samples. The CDR3 loop is CASSEASGGGTEAFF. The CDR3 DNA sequence: TGTGCCAGCAGTGAAGCATCGGGGGGGGGGACTGAAGCTTTCTTT.